This is a list of T cell receptor beta chains from one sample in a study of beta chain features in type 1 diabetes. Some clones are missing from TCRdb's copy, which holds only in-frame ones; the method was immunoSEQ multiplex PCR. The sample has under 450,000 clones, approximately 15% seen once. Sequenced: naive CD4+ T cells from blood. The receptors come from a man in his thirties or forties in good health. Both conserved end residues are part of each CDR3. The order of the fields is CDR3 DNA, CDR3 protein, V gene, D gene, J gene, clone size. A D gene is named only where the DNA matches it firmly. Size values are once, few and many counts, or a class for expanded clones, and some rows have none.

TGTGCCAGCTCACCATCGGTTCCTGAAGCTTTCTTT,CASSPSVPEAFF,TRBV18,.,TRBJ1-1,few
TGCGCCAGCAGCCCTCGTAGGGGAATTGAGCAGTTCTTC,CASSPRRGIEQFF,TRBV5-1,.,TRBJ2-1,few
TGTGCCAGCAGCCAAGGTTTGGGACTAGCATTCTACGGGCAGTTCTTC,CASSQGLGLAFYGQFF,TRBV4-2,TRBD2,TRBJ2-1,.
TGCGCCAGCAGCCAAGAAAGCTCAAAAGGGACCCAGTACTTC,CASSQESSKGTQYF,TRBV4-3,.,TRBJ2-5,.
TGTGCCAGCGCCATGGGGTGGTTCGAGACCCAGTACTTC,CASAMGWFETQYF,TRBV27,.,TRBJ2-5,few
TGTGCTAGTACCCCCGGGGCCGGACAGGGGGCCCCAGATACGCAGTATTTT,CASTPGAGQGAPDTQYF,TRBV12-5,TRBD1,TRBJ2-3,.
TGTGCCAGCAGCTTATTAGCTGATACGCAGTATTTT,CASSLLADTQYF,TRBV7-9,.,TRBJ2-3,.
TGCGCCAGCAGCTTCCCGGTCCTAGCGGGGGCTCGTGGGACCCAGTACTTC,CASSFPVLAGARGTQYF,TRBV5-1,TRBD2,TRBJ2-5,.
TGTGCCACCCAACGACTAGCGGGACCCAATGAGCAGTTCTTC,CATQRLAGPNEQFF,TRBV19,TRBD2,TRBJ2-1,few
TGCAGCGGTGGGAGACAGGGCCCCTACGAGCAGTACTTC,CSGGRQGPYEQYF,TRBV29-1,TRBD1,TRBJ2-7,few
TGCGCCAGCAGCCTAATCGGGACTAGCGGGGTCACCCGGAATGAGCAGTTCTTC,CASSLIGTSGVTRNEQFF,TRBV4-1,TRBD2,TRBJ2-1,.
TGTGCCAGCAGCTTAGACAGGACAGGATATGGGACTTACAATGAGCAGTTCTTC,CASSLDRTGYGTYNEQFF,TRBV7-2,.,TRBJ2-1,few
TGTGCCAGCAGGACCCGGGGGGATGAGCAGTTCTTC,CASRTRGDEQFF,TRBV7-9,TRBD2,TRBJ2-1,.
TGCGCCAGCAGCCAACCTCCATCCTACGAGCAGTACTTC,CASSQPPSYEQYF,TRBV4-1,.,TRBJ2-7,.
TGTGCCAGCAGCGTAAGGGGGACAGGGGTTTCCGAGCAGTACTTC,CASSVRGTGVSEQYF,TRBV9,TRBD1,TRBJ2-7,.
TGTGCCAGCACTAATCTAGGGGGAGGGACAGCCAAAAACATTCAGTACTTC,CASTNLGGGTAKNIQYF,TRBV28,.,TRBJ2-4,.
TGTGCCAGCAGCTCTCCCAGGGGAGCCAAAAACATTCAGTACTTC,CASSSPRGAKNIQYF,TRBV7-8,.,TRBJ2-4,.
TGTGCCAGCAGCTTAGGCGCAGATACGCAGTATTTT,CASSLGADTQYF,TRBV7-9,.,TRBJ2-3,.
TGTGCCAGTAGAACAGGGGGTACAACTGGCACTGAAGCTTTCTTT,CASRTGGTTGTEAFF,TRBV19,TRBD1,TRBJ1-1,.
TGCGCCAGCAGCTCTGGGACAGGGTGGATCCACGAGCAGTACTTC,CASSSGTGWIHEQYF,TRBV5-1,TRBD1,TRBJ2-7,.
TGTGCCAGCAGCTTATGGGGGCATGGCACCGGGGAGCTGTTTTTT,CASSLWGHGTGELFF,TRBV7-2,.,TRBJ2-2,few
TGTGCCAGTAGTATTTCGGGTGTAGATACGCAGTATTTT,CASSISGVDTQYF,TRBV19,.,TRBJ2-3,.
TGTGCCATCAGTGGGACAGGGGGCGCTTCTGAAGCTTTCTTT,CAISGTGGASEAFF,TRBV10-3,TRBD1,TRBJ1-1,.
TGTGCCAGCAGTCTTGGGTCGAGAAACTATGGCTACACCTTC,CASSLGSRNYGYTF,TRBV6-5,.,TRBJ1-2,.
TGTGCCAGCAGCCCATCCCGGGGGTCTAGCGGGGGGACCCACGAGCAGTACTTC,CASSPSRGSSGGTHEQYF,TRBV7-9,TRBD2,TRBJ2-7,.
TGTGCCACCAGCAGAGATGGGTCCGACGATACGCAGTATTTT,CATSRDGSDDTQYF,TRBV15,.,TRBJ2-3,.
TGTGCCAGCAGCTTAACATTCAAAGAGTATCGCTCCTACAATGAGCAGTTCTTC,CASSLTFKEYRSYNEQFF,TRBV7-3,.,TRBJ2-1,.
TGTGCCAGCAGAACAGGGATCGGAGAGACCCAGTACTTC,CASRTGIGETQYF,TRBV7-9,.,TRBJ2-5,many
TGTGCCAGCAGCTCAAAGGACCGAAATCAGCCCCAGCATTTT,CASSSKDRNQPQHF,TRBV5-6,.,TRBJ1-5,few
TGCGCCAGCACTGGACAGGAGGATTCTACAGATACGCAGTATTTT,CASTGQEDSTDTQYF,TRBV23-1,TRBD1,TRBJ2-3,few
TGTGCCAGCAGTGACCAGCGGGGCCGCGGGATCGATGGCTACACCTTC,CASSDQRGRGIDGYTF,TRBV6-1,.,TRBJ1-2,.
TGTGCCAGCAGTGAACAGGGTAGATCTGAAGCTTTCTTT,CASSEQGRSEAFF,TRBV2,.,TRBJ1-1,.
TGTGCCAGCAGCTTCTCCGGGACTAGCGGGAGCAATGAGCAGTTCTTC,CASSFSGTSGSNEQFF,TRBV7-9,TRBD2,TRBJ2-1,.
TGTGCCAGCAGTGAAGGGCAGAAGGGAGCTTTCTTT,CASSEGQKGAFF,TRBV2,.,TRBJ1-1,.
TGTGCCAGCAGTCCCCCCGGGACTGACTATGGCTACACCTTC,CASSPPGTDYGYTF,TRBV25-1,.,TRBJ1-2,.
TGTGCCTGGAGTGGGGTCCCCTATGGCTACACCTTC,CAWSGVPYGYTF,TRBV30,.,TRBJ1-2,.
TGTGCCAGTAGAAGAGAGGGTCCCCTTAACACTGAAGCTTTCTTT,CASRREGPLNTEAFF,TRBV19,.,TRBJ1-1,.
TGTGCCACCAGCCGGCGCAGGGGGCGGATTGAAAAACTGTTTTTT,CATSRRRGRIEKLFF,TRBV15,TRBD1,TRBJ1-4,.
TGTGCCAGCAGCTTATCGCGGATGGAGCAGTTCTTC,CASSLSRMEQFF,TRBV7-2,.,TRBJ2-1,.
TGTGCCAGCAGCTCCATAGTGCTCCGGCAAACCGACGGCTATGGCTACACCTTC,CASSSIVLRQTDGYGYTF,TRBV7-2,.,TRBJ1-2,.
TGTGCCTGGAGTGAAGTCGGCCTCCCCTATGGCTACACCTTC,CAWSEVGLPYGYTF,TRBV30,.,TRBJ1-2,few
TGTGCCAGCAGCTTGATTACCCCGGGGGAGCAGTACTTC,CASSLITPGEQYF,TRBV7-9,.,TRBJ2-7,few